These 17 T cell receptor beta chains came from one sample sequenced in a study of blood T cell repertoires in COVID-19. The assay was immunoSEQ multiplex PCR, and TCRdb's table has in-frame clones only and misses some. In the table there are 250,000 to 350,000 clones, approximately 86% of which are singletons. Sequenced input: PBMCs or T cells enriched from blood (not recorded which). These receptors were taken from a woman aged 30 to 39 who had recovered from COVID-19.

This chain connects TRBV6-5 to TRBJ1-6, with 7 bases that match TRBD1. The CDR3 runs to 14 residues. Germline V CDR1 and CDR2: MNHEY, SVGAGI. Trimming cost V 5 bases and J 7 bases; bases outside gene matches: 5. CDR3 sequence (DNA): TGTGCCAGCAGTCAGGGGGTAACCAATTCACCCCTCCACTTT. This translates into CASSQGVTNSPLHF.

The chain recombines TRBV4-2 with TRBJ2-7, with D perhaps TRBD1 (6 bases). Trimming pared 0 bases from V and 3 bases from J, leaving 15 bases between. This CDR3 spans 16 amino acids. The germline V gene has CDR1 LGHNA and CDR2 YNFKEQ. This chain's CDR3 is CASSQDIRRDNYEQYF. In DNA form, the CDR3 reads TGTGCCAGCAGCCAAGATATTCGACGGGACAACTACGAGCAGTACTTC.

V and J are TRBV6-4 and TRBJ2-5; 7 bases fit TRBD2. With V trimmed by 6 bases and J by 3 bases, 10 bases remained unmatched. Germline V gene lookup returns CDR1 MRHNA and CDR2 SNTAGT. This CDR3 is 15 amino acids long. Here the CDR3 DNA reads TGTGCCAGCAGGCCGTGGGGGGGACGCAAAGAGACCCAGTACTTC. It encodes CASRPWGGRKETQYF.

About this clone itself: Other DNA sequences of this sample code for an identical CDR3. The rearrangement links TRBV6-5 to TRBJ2-1; 8 bases line up with TRBD1. V shed 6 bases, J shed 9 bases, and the junction held 4 bases outside the gene matches. This CDR3 contains 12 residues. Germline loops: CDR1 MNHEY, CDR2 SVGAGI. The CDR3 loop reads CASSYTGGEQFF. The DNA for the CDR3 is TGTGCCAGCAGCTATACAGGGGGTGAGCAGTTCTTC.

V is TRBV20-1 and J is TRBJ1-5; tentatively, D is TRBD1 (6 bases). The germline V gene encodes CDR1 DFQATT and CDR2 SNEGSKA (reference sequence). This CDR3 spans 11 amino acids. V shed 3 bases and J shed 7 bases, with 7 bases lying between them. This CDR3 is CSARGAQPQHF. The CDR3, as DNA: TGCAGTGCTAGGGGGGCACAGCCCCAGCATTTT.

The chain uses TRBV27 and TRBJ1-2; 10 nucleotides agree with TRBD1. The CDR3 has 14 residues. V shed 7 bases and J 2 bases; nucleotides not matched to a gene: 4. Germline V gene sequence: CDR1 MNHEY, CDR2 SMNVEV (reference sequence). This CDR3 is CASTETGGNYGYTF. The CDR3 DNA sequence: TGTGCCAGCACCGAGACAGGGGGCAACTATGGCTACACCTTC.

In nucleotides, the CDR3 is TGCGCCAGCAGCCAGATAGCGGCGGGAGGACGTTACGAGCAGTACTTC. Protein sequence: CASSQIAAGGRYEQYF. This rearrangement joins TRBV4-1 to TRBJ2-7; TRBD2 matches 8 bases. CDR1 MGHRA and CDR2 YSYEKL come from the germline V gene. Unmatched junction bases numbered 11, after V lost 3 bases and J lost 4 bases. CDR3 length: 16 amino acids.

The chain uses TRBV5-1 and TRBJ2-7; TRBD1 aligns across 10 bases. Trimming cost V 5 bases and J 3 bases; bases outside gene matches: 5. CDR3 length: 14 amino acids. Per the germline V gene, CDR1 is SGHRS and CDR2 is YFSETQ. CDR3 sequence: CASSMTGGGYEQYF. For the CDR3, the DNA is TGCGCCAGCAGTATGACAGGGGGCGGCTACGAGCAGTACTTC.

This clone came up a few times. The chain carries TRBV30 and TRBJ1-2; D ambiguous. Trimming removed 0 bases at V and 11 bases at J, with 13 bases between. This CDR3 has 12 residues. Germline V gene lookup returns CDR1 GTSNPN and CDR2 SVGIG (reference sequence). The CDR3 here is CAWSVYRYLYTF. The CDR3 bases are TGTGCCTGGAGTGTATATCGGTACCTTTACACCTTC. Variable domain in full (rest from reference TRBV30 and TRBJ1-2): SQTIHQWPATLVQPVGSPLSLECTVEGTSNPNLYWYRQAAGRGLQLLFYSVGIGQISSEVPQNLSASRPQDRQFILSSKKLLLSDSGFYLCAWSVYRYLYTFGSGTRLTVV.

The gene calls are TRBV29-1 and TRBJ2-3; 7 nucleotides line up with TRBD2. The V and J ends lost 5 bases and 5 bases, in that order; junction bases with no gene match: 4. Germline CDR1 SQVTM, CDR2 ANQGSEA. The CDR3 spans 12 residues. The CDR3 DNA follows: TGCAGCGTTCGATGGGGGGGAGATACGCAGTATTTT. Amino acid sequence: CSVRWGGDTQYF.

The chain joins TRBV3-1 (or the pseudogene TRBV3-2) to TRBJ1-3, with D unclear. Trimming removed 0 bases at V and 4 bases at J, with 19 bases between. Germline V CDR1 and CDR2: LGHDT, YNNKEL (reference sequence). This CDR3 spans 18 amino acids. CDR3 in amino acids: CASSQDPGGPRSGNTIYF. CDR3 sequence (DNA): TGTGCCAGCAGCCAAGACCCGGGAGGACCAAGGTCAGGAAACACCATATATTTT.

The chain links TRBV9 to TRBJ2-3, with D unresolved. This CDR3 comprises 13 residues. Trimming took 4 bases from V and 6 from J, leaving 12 bases between them. Germline V gene sequence: CDR1 SGDLS, CDR2 YYNGEE. The DNA for the CDR3 is TGTGCCAGCAGCCCCAATTCGGGTGATACGCAGTATTTT. Translated: CASSPNSGDTQYF.

This chain connects TRBV9 to TRBJ2-6; D uncertain. The V gene's germline CDR1 is SGDLS and CDR2 YYNGEE. The CDR3 runs 18 residues. Trimming stripped 0 bases from V and 0 bases from J, with 13 bases between. The CDR3 DNA follows: TGTGCCAGCAGCGTAGGCTATGGGCAGCTCTCTGGGGCCAACGTCCTGACTTTC. It yields the protein CASSVGYGQLSGANVLTF.

CDR3 in amino acids: CSASLGGRNQPQHF. In DNA, the CDR3 is TGCAGTGCTAGTCTTGGAGGACGCAATCAGCCCCAGCATTTT. This rearrangement joins TRBV20-1 to TRBJ1-5; no definite D call. CDR3 length equals 14 residues. V lost 3 bases to trimming and J lost 2 bases, with 11 bases between them. CDR1 DFQATT and CDR2 SNEGSKA come from the germline V gene (reference sequence).

This clone was picked up one time. The chain recombines TRBV29-1 with TRBJ1-1, with D hard to call. Trimming took 4 bases from V and 7 from J, leaving 4 bases between them. Germline V gives CDR1 SQVTM, CDR2 ANQGSEA. The CDR3 is 9 residues long. This CDR3 reads CSVGLEAFF. As DNA, the CDR3 is TGCAGCGTTGGTCTTGAAGCTTTCTTT.

The rearrangement links TRBV5-1 to TRBJ1-3, with D unclear. From germline, CDR1 is SGHRS and CDR2 YFSETQ. This CDR3 has 20 amino acids. With 1 base removed from V and 2 bases from J, the gap between germline ends came to 25 bases. The DNA for the CDR3 is TGCGCCAGCAGCTTGTGGGAACGATCGGCGGGAAGGGTCACTGGAAACACCATATATTTT. It yields the protein CASSLWERSAGRVTGNTIYF. Together with reference TRBV5-1 and TRBJ1-3, the CDR3 gives the full variable domain: KAGVTQTPRYLIKTRGQQVTLSCSPISGHRSVSWYQQTPGQGLQFLFEYFSETQRNKGNFPGRFSGRQFSNSRSEMNVSTLELGDSALYLCASSLWERSAGRVTGNTIYFGEGSWLTVV.

CDR3 sequence (DNA): TGTGCCAGCAGCCTCCTAGCGCCCGTCACAGATACGCAGTATTTT. Its translation: CASSLLAPVTDTQYF. V usage is TRBV3-1 (or the pseudogene TRBV3-2) and J usage is TRBJ2-3; TRBD2 might be the D (6 bases). The V gene's germline CDR1 is LGHDT and CDR2 YNNKEL (reference sequence). The length of the CDR3 is 15 residues. V was pared by 4 bases and J by 2 bases, with 13 bases between.